This passage covers 26 T cell receptor beta chains from one sample sequenced in a study of T cell changes during pregnancy in multiple sclerosis. Clones were sequenced by immunoSEQ multiplex PCR, and TCRdb holds only the in-frame ones, with some missing. The data contain 90,000 to 120,000 clones, just over 90% of them singletons. Sequenced material: peripheral blood, taken in the second trimester of pregnancy. All receptors come from a female donor with multiple sclerosis, enrolled in a pregnancy study.

CDR3 coding DNA: TGTGCCAGCAGTTCTAGCGGGGGGGGTGCAGATACGCAGTATTTT. Translating gives CASSSSGGGADTQYF. The chain is built from TRBV6-4 and TRBJ2-3; 12 nucleotides line up with TRBD2. Germline V lookup: CDR1 MRHNA, CDR2 SNTAGT. V lost 5 bases and J lost 4; bases outside the gene matches: 4. The CDR3 contains 15 residues.

The V and J genes are TRBV4-1 and TRBJ1-1; possible D gene TRBD1, 6 bases. Between the trimmed V and J ends, which lost 1 base and 1 base, there was a span of 22 bases. Per the germline V gene, CDR1 is MGHRA and CDR2 is YSYEKL. CDR3 length: 19 amino acids. The CDR3 region has the DNA TGCGCCAGCAGCCAAGCGCCCCCGACAGGATCTGCCAAGAACACTGAAGCTTTCTTT. It translates to CASSQAPPTGSAKNTEAFF.

The chain joins TRBV9 to TRBJ2-1; possibly TRBD2 for D (6 bases). The germline gives CDR1 SGDLS, CDR2 YYNGEE. Trimming pared 0 bases from V and 7 bases from J, leaving 17 bases between. The CDR3 length is 16 residues. The CDR3 DNA is TGTGCCAGCAGCGTAGACGGAGGGACCTCGTGGAATGAGCAGTTCTTC. The encoded protein is CASSVDGGTSWNEQFF.

This chain joins TRBV9 and TRBJ1-2; tentatively, D is TRBD1 (6 bases). In germline, CDR1 is SGDLS, CDR2 YYNGEE. V was clipped by 3 bases and J by 8 bases, with 11 bases between them. The length of the CDR3 is 12 residues. As DNA, the CDR3 is TGTGCCAGCAGCGCCAGAAGGGGGGGCTACACCTTC. This gives the protein CASSARRGGYTF. Using reference TRBV9 and TRBJ1-2 for the parts outside the CDR3, the full variable domain is DSGVTQTPKHLITATGQRVTLRCSPRSGDLSVYWYQQSLDQGLQFLIQYYNGEERAKGNILERFSAQQFPDLHSELNLSSLELGDSALYFCASSARRGGYTFGSGTRLTVV.

J is TRBJ2-2 and V is TRBV10-2; tentatively, D is TRBD2 (5 bases). The CDR3 runs to 14 residues. The V gene's germline CDR1 is WSHSY and CDR2 SAAADI. V lost 7 bases and J lost 0, with 9 bases in between. Here the CDR3 DNA reads TGCGCCAGCAAGGAGACTACGAACACCGGGGAGCTGTTTTTT. Amino acid sequence: CASKETTNTGELFF.

This rearrangement joins TRBV10-3 to TRBJ1-3; 7 bases fit TRBD1. Trimming at V came to 2 bases and at J to 6 bases, leaving 4 bases not matched to a gene. CDR1 is ENHRY and CDR2 is SYGVKD in the germline V gene. The CDR3 covers 14 residues. The CDR3 here is CAISEGDRVNTIYF. CDR3 nucleotide sequence: TGTGCCATCAGTGAGGGGGACAGAGTAAACACCATATATTTT.

CDR3 nucleotides: TGTGCCAGCAGTGGGACAGGGTACAATGAAAAACTGTTTTTT. This gives the protein CASSGTGYNEKLFF. The rearrangement uses TRBV25-1 and TRBJ1-4, with 8 bases that match TRBD1. This CDR3 is 14 amino acids long. V lost 4 bases and J lost 5; bases outside the gene matches: 3. Germline V CDR1 and CDR2: MGHDK, SYGVNS.

This clone was picked up a small number of times. This chain connects TRBV9 to TRBJ1-1, with D tentatively TRBD1 (5 bases). V lost 3 bases to trimming and J lost 1 base, with 10 bases between them. Germline CDR1 and CDR2: SGDLS and YYNGEE. The CDR3 is 14 residues long. CDR3 residues: CASSAHQGNTEAFF. DNA for the CDR3: TGTGCCAGCAGCGCACATCAGGGGAACACTGAAGCTTTCTTT. Combining the CDR3 with reference TRBV9 and TRBJ1-1 gives the whole variable domain DSGVTQTPKHLITATGQRVTLRCSPRSGDLSVYWYQQSLDQGLQFLIQYYNGEERAKGNILERFSAQQFPDLHSELNLSSLELGDSALYFCASSAHQGNTEAFFGQGTRLTVV.

The V and J genes are TRBV5-4 and TRBJ1-3, with D perhaps TRBD1 (5 bases). This CDR3 comprises 17 residues. V lost 4 bases to trimming and J lost 0 bases, with 17 bases between them. Germline V gene lookup returns CDR1 SGHNT and CDR2 YYREEE (reference sequence). DNA for the CDR3: TGTGCCAGCAGCACGTTTCGAACAGGCTCCTCTGGAAACACCATATATTTT. As protein: CASSTFRTGSSGNTIYF.

The rearrangement joins TRBV5-6 to TRBJ2-5; D possibly corresponds to TRBD2 (6 bases). The CDR3 loop spans 16 amino acids. Germline lookup yields CDR1 SGHDT and CDR2 YYEEEE. V dropped 9 bases and J dropped 1 base, with 22 bases sitting between them. The CDR3: CAIGTLNPAGQETQYF. The DNA for the CDR3 is TGTGCCATTGGGACTCTCAACCCTGCCGGCCAAGAGACCCAGTACTTC. Together with reference TRBV5-6 and TRBJ2-5, the CDR3 gives the full variable domain: DAGVTQSPTHLIKTRGQQVTLRCSPKSGHDTVSWYQQALGQGPQFIFQYYEEEERQRGNFPDRFSGHQFPNYSSELNVNALLLGDSALYLCAIGTLNPAGQETQYFGPGTRLLVL.

V usage is TRBV6-9 and J usage is TRBJ2-5; no reliable D call. The CDR3 sequence is 12 residues long. Germline V gene data show CDR1 as MNHGY and CDR2 as SVAAGI. Trimming left V 2 bases short and J 5 bases short, with 6 bases between. The CDR3 spells CASSYRAETQYF. CDR3 nucleotide sequence: TGTGCCAGCAGTTATCGAGCGGAGACCCAGTACTTC.

The chain carries TRBV9 and TRBJ1-3; 7 nucleotides line up with TRBD1. Per germline, CDR1 SGDLS and CDR2 YYNGEE. Trimming cost V 4 bases and J 0 bases; bases outside gene matches: 4. This CDR3 region has 15 residues. CDR3 sequence: CASSPGQSSGNTIYF. CDR3 sequence (DNA): TGTGCCAGCAGCCCGGGACAGAGCTCTGGAAACACCATATATTTT.

V is TRBV21-1 and J is TRBJ1-2; TRBD1 reflects the table's D call only, with no check against the DNA. TRBV21-1 is given as a pseudogene. This CDR3 has 16 amino acids. The CDR3 bases are TGTGCCAGCAGCAATGGGGCGGCAGGGATCCCCTATGGCTACACCTTC. This codes for CASSNGAAGIPYGYTF.

The chain carries TRBV5-4 and TRBJ2-3, with D possibly matching TRBD1 (5 bases). The CDR3 has 14 residues. V lost 4 bases and J lost 2, with 11 bases in between. Germline loops: CDR1 SGHNT, CDR2 YYREEE (reference sequence). The DNA for the CDR3 is TGTGCCAGCAGCAAAATGGACAACACAGATACGCAGTATTTT. Translating it yields CASSKMDNTDTQYF.

V usage is TRBV13 and J usage is TRBJ1-4; 7 bases agree with TRBD1. V was clipped by 5 bases and J by 8 bases; unmatched bases: 8. Germline CDR1 reads PRHDT; CDR2 reads FYEKMQ (reference sequence). This CDR3 contains 14 residues. The chain's CDR3 is CASSQGGLGEKLFF. The CDR3 nucleotides are TGTGCCAGCAGCCAAGGGGGCCTAGGGGAAAAACTGTTTTTT.

The chain links TRBV30 to TRBJ1-2; D is undetermined. The CDR3 spans 14 residues. Between the trimmed V and J ends, which lost 3 bases and 8 bases, there was a span of 19 bases. Germline CDR1 is GTSNPN and CDR2 is SVGIG (reference sequence). CDR3 DNA sequence: TGTGCCTGGAGCAAGGGAGTGGTGCTGAGGGGCTACACCTTC. The encoded protein is CAWSKGVVLRGYTF.

The chain uses TRBV15 and TRBJ2-7; D is unresolved. This CDR3 region has 14 residues. Germline-derived CDR1 and CDR2 are LNHNV and YYDKDF (reference sequence). Trimming took off 1 base at V and 0 bases at J, with 7 bases between the two ends. The CDR3 sequence: CATSRGGFSYEQYF. CDR3 nucleotides: TGTGCCACCAGCAGAGGTGGCTTCTCCTACGAGCAGTACTTC.

This clone was seen once. The rearrangement uses TRBV5-4 and TRBJ2-5; TRBD2 aligns across 10 bases. The CDR3 loop spans 16 amino acids. V shed 5 bases and J 5 bases; nucleotides not matched to a gene: 12. In germline, CDR1 is SGHNT, CDR2 YYREEE (reference sequence). CDR3 DNA sequence: TGTGCCAGCAGAAGTGTAGCGGGGGGTCGCCTCGAGACCCAGTACTTC. This gives the protein CASRSVAGGRLETQYF.

The chain carries TRBV5-1 and TRBJ2-2, with D possibly matching TRBD1 (6 bases). V gave up 0 bases and J gave up 7 bases, with 19 bases separating them. This CDR3 is 17 amino acids long. Germline CDR1 is SGHRS and CDR2 is YFSETQ. CDR3: CASSLAPRGGEGGELFF. In DNA form, the CDR3 reads TGCGCCAGCAGCTTGGCCCCTCGAGGGGGTGAAGGCGGGGAGCTGTTTTTT.

This clone was detected only a few times. The gene calls are TRBV6-1 and TRBJ2-7; 8 bases are shared with TRBD2. This CDR3 is built from 13 residues. J was trimmed by 5 bases and V by 7 bases; bases with no gene match: 7. Germline CDR1 is MNHNS and CDR2 is SASEGT. CDR3 loop: CASTEREWNEQYF. In DNA form, the CDR3 reads TGTGCCAGCACCGAGCGGGAGTGGAACGAGCAGTACTTC.

The chain is built from TRBV6-6 and TRBJ1-6; no firm D call. The germline V gene encodes CDR1 MNHNY and CDR2 SVGAGI (reference sequence). Trimming pared 6 bases from V and 4 bases from J, leaving 16 bases between. The CDR3 totals 16 residues. The CDR3 sequence is CASSPSDTRYNSPLHF. In DNA form, the CDR3 reads TGTGCCAGCAGCCCCTCCGACACCCGATATAATTCACCCCTCCACTTT.

The rearrangement uses TRBV2 and TRBJ1-5, with TRBD1 matching over 7 bases. V gave up 1 base and J gave up 2 bases; unmatched junction bases: 2. The CDR3 length is 15 residues. CDR1 is SNHLY and CDR2 is FYNNEI in the germline V gene. The CDR3 DNA follows: TGTGCCAGCAGTGAAGGAGACAGGGGCAATCAGCCCCAGCATTTT. Protein sequence: CASSEGDRGNQPQHF. Variable domain in full (rest from reference TRBV2 and TRBJ1-5): EPEVTQTPSHQVTQMGQEVILRCVPISNHLYFYWYRQILGQKVEFLVSFYNNEISEKSEIFDDQFSVERPDGSNFTLKIRSTKLEDSAMYFCASSEGDRGNQPQHFGDGTRLSIL.

This chain connects TRBV2 to TRBJ2-7, with 7 bases matching TRBD2. This CDR3 is 13 amino acids long. Germline loops: CDR1 SNHLY, CDR2 FYNNEI. After removal of 7 bases from V and 0 bases from J, the junction contained 3 bases not matched to a gene. The CDR3 sequence is CASNGRFSYEQYF. CDR3 bases: TGTGCCAGCAACGGGAGGTTCTCCTACGAGCAGTACTTC.

The count of this clone is one. The CDR3 region is CSAPTGGQAFF. CDR3 bases: TGCAGTGCTCCCACAGGGGGCCAGGCTTTCTTT. The J gene is TRBJ1-1, the V gene TRBV20-1; TRBD1 matches at 9 bases. The CDR3 is 11 amino acids. Losses at the gene ends were 5 bases for V and 11 bases for J; bases not matched to a gene: 6. Germline V gives CDR1 DFQATT, CDR2 SNEGSKA (reference sequence).

This chain links TRBV5-6 with TRBJ2-2; D not resolved. CDR3 length: 14 amino acids. CDR1 is SGHDT and CDR2 is YYEEEE in the germline V gene. V gave up 0 bases and J gave up 0 bases, with 3 bases separating them. The CDR3 region is CASSLASNTGELFF. CDR3 DNA sequence: TGTGCCAGCAGCTTGGCTTCGAACACCGGGGAGCTGTTTTTT.

V is TRBV7-2 and J is TRBJ2-4; the match to TRBD1 covers 7 bases. The CDR3 has 19 amino acids. V shed 3 bases, J shed 1 base, and the junction held 15 bases outside the gene matches. In germline, CDR1 is SGHTA, CDR2 FQGNSA. This CDR3 reads CASSLTLTGASWAKNIQYF. CDR3 in DNA: TGTGCCAGCAGCTTGACCCTAACAGGGGCGAGCTGGGCCAAAAACATTCAGTACTTC.